The next 6 T cell receptor beta chains were all read from a single sample in a study of vaccination and CD4 T cells after COVID-19. Oncomine TCR Beta short-read sequencing was applied to DNA from cultured CD4+ T cells. Using its own MiXCR run on the PCR reads, TCRdb lists one record per CDR3 protein. The table lists about 14,000 distinct CDR3 sequences, under 50% of them singletons. The treatment here: approximately 9-day PBMC culture with coronavirus spike peptide pools or control peptides (ViraFEST assay). Their specific antigens are unknown. Sequencing was done on a sample of CD4+ T cells from blood, cultured in vitro. The receptors were sampled from a human donor who had recovered from COVID-19.

The chain employs TRBV6-1 and TRBJ1-4; D call uncertain. This CDR3 spans 15 amino acids. Germline CDR1 reads MNHNS; CDR2 reads SASEGT. V shed 6 bases and J shed 0 bases, with 11 bases lying between them. The CDR3 nucleotides are TGTGCCAGCAGGCGGCGAACCTCAACTAATGAAAAACTGTTTTTT. Its translation: CASRRRTSTNEKLFF.

The rearrangement links TRBV10-3 to TRBJ2-3, with D unclear. This CDR3 comprises 13 residues. V was cut by 8 bases and J by 2 bases, with 11 bases left in between. Germline CDR1 ENHRY, CDR2 SYGVKD. As DNA, the CDR3 is TGTGCCATCTCGAGAGAGAACACAGATACGCAGTATTTT. Translation gives CAISRENTDTQYF.

The V gene is TRBV6-2 or TRBV6-3, the J gene TRBJ2-3; D tentatively reads TRBD1 or TRBD2 (5 bases each). The germline V gene encodes CDR1 MNHEY and CDR2 SVGEGT. Trimming took 2 bases from V and 0 from J, leaving 12 bases between them. The CDR3 contains 16 residues. In nucleotides, the CDR3 is TGTGCCAGCAGTTACGGGGGTCCTGCTAGCACAGATACGCAGTATTTT. Residues: CASSYGGPASTDTQYF.

J is TRBJ2-2 and V is TRBV6-1, with 8 bases lining up with TRBD2. The V gene's germline CDR1 is MNHNS and CDR2 SASEGT. This CDR3 has 16 amino acids. The J segment lost 1 base and the V segment lost 6 bases, leaving 7 bases of the junction unmatched. The DNA of the CDR3 is TGTGCCAGCAGGGACAGAACTAGCGGGAACACCGGGGAGCTGTTTTTT. Amino acid sequence: CASRDRTSGNTGELFF.

The chain carries TRBV11-2 and TRBJ2-1; 12 nucleotides match TRBD2. Germline V gene sequence: CDR1 SGHAT, CDR2 FQNNGV. The CDR3 is 16 amino acids. The V segment lost 6 bases and the J segment 4 bases; nucleotides outside the gene matches: 7. DNA of the CDR3: TGTGCCAGCAGTACCGGACTAGCGGGACTTTACAATGAGCAGTTCTTC. Protein product: CASSTGLAGLYNEQFF.

This clonotype was seen a handful of times. The chain combines TRBV2 with TRBJ1-1; no reliable D call. The germline V gene has CDR1 SNHLY and CDR2 FYNNEI. The CDR3 is made up of 13 amino acids. V gave up 4 bases and J gave up 3 bases, with 9 bases separating them. This chain's CDR3 is CASSGGRDTEAFF. Written as DNA, the CDR3 is TGTGCCAGCAGTGGAGGGCGAGACACTGAAGCTTTCTTT.